These 5 T cell receptor beta chains were sequenced from one sample in a study of blood T cells in healthy people across ages. A J-beta primer mix and a sample-barcoded 5' primer were used in a second PCR of roughly 6 to 11 cycles. TCRdb called the 5' RACE reads again in MiXCR, with one record for every CDR3 protein. This sample has about 800,000 distinct CDR3 sequences, with more than 45% found just once. Sequencing used blood. These receptors all come from a man aged 25-45 years in good health.

The V and J genes are TRBV20-1 and TRBJ2-7; the D gene could be TRBD1 or TRBD2 (5 bases each). Per germline, CDR1 DFQATT and CDR2 SNEGSKA (reference sequence). This CDR3 is 13 amino acids long. Trimming took 4 bases from V and 2 from J, leaving 12 bases between them. In DNA form, the CDR3 reads TGCAGTGCTAAGGGTGGGGGAACCTACGAGCAGTACTTC. Translation: CSAKGGGTYEQYF.

This clonotype was observed a handful of times. This chain joins TRBV20-1 and TRBJ1-6, with TRBD1 matching 7 bases. The germline V gene encodes CDR1 DFQATT and CDR2 SNEGSKA (reference sequence). The trim removed 1 base at V and 9 bases at J, leaving 6 bases unmatched. The CDR3 has 14 residues. The CDR3 coding sequence is TGCAGTGCTAGAGGAGGACAGGCTGTTTCACCCCTCCACTTT. This encodes CSARGGQAVSPLHF.

In this sample, this clonotype turned up a few times. This chain uses TRBV3-1 with TRBJ2-2, with unresolved D. Trimming cost V 8 bases and J 5 bases, with 9 bases left between them. There are 12 residues in the CDR3. In germline, CDR1 is LGHDT, CDR2 YNNKEL (reference sequence). The CDR3 loop reads CASQMPTGELFF. As DNA, the CDR3 is TGTGCCAGCCAAATGCCTACCGGGGAGCTGTTTTTT.

This clonotype has just one count. J is TRBJ2-1 and V is TRBV7-2; D not certain. The J call is doubtful: the DNA matches TRBJ2-7 better. Germline-derived CDR1 and CDR2 are SGHTA and FQGNSA. This CDR3 is built from 11 residues. CDR3 coding DNA: TGTGCCAGCAGCCCCGCTCGGGAGCAGTACTTC. The encoded protein is CASSPAREQYF.

Concerning this clonotype itself: Given a much more abundant clone one base away, this may be a read error. The chain carries TRBV7-2 and TRBJ2-7; D is uncertain. This CDR3 has 15 residues. With 1 base removed from V and 4 bases from J, the gap between germline ends came to 14 bases. Germline-derived CDR1 and CDR2 are SGHTA and FQGNSA. In DNA form, the CDR3 reads TGTGCCAGCAGCTTAGGAGGTGAAGCTTCGTACGAGCAGTACTTC. Translated: CASSLGGEASYEQYF.